This T cell receptor beta chain was identified in a study of technical replicates of blood from a few donors. This table comes from immunoSEQ multiplex PCR, and its TCRdb copy is limited to in-frame clones, with some not included. The sample contains about 80,000 clones, about 91% of which appear only once. CDR1 is GTSNPN, CDR2 SVGIG, per germline (reference sequence). The CDR3 runs 13 residues. Trimming shortened V by 5 bases and J by 6 bases, and 17 bases separated the two germline ends. This TCR was recovered from a human donor in good health. The specimen sequenced was T cells isolated from PBMCs. The chain employs TRBV30 and TRBJ2-7, with D maybe TRBD2 (6 bases). The CDR3 region has the DNA TGTGCCTGGGGAGGAGGGGCCGGGTCCGAGCAGTACTTC. Residues: CAWGGGAGSEQYF. The full variable domain, with the rest looked up from reference TRBV30 and TRBJ2-7, is SQTIHQWPATLVQPVGSPLSLECTVEGTSNPNLYWYRQAAGRGLQLLFYSVGIGQISSEVPQNLSASRPQDRQFILSSKKLLLSDSGFYLCAWGGGAGSEQYFGPGTRLTVT.